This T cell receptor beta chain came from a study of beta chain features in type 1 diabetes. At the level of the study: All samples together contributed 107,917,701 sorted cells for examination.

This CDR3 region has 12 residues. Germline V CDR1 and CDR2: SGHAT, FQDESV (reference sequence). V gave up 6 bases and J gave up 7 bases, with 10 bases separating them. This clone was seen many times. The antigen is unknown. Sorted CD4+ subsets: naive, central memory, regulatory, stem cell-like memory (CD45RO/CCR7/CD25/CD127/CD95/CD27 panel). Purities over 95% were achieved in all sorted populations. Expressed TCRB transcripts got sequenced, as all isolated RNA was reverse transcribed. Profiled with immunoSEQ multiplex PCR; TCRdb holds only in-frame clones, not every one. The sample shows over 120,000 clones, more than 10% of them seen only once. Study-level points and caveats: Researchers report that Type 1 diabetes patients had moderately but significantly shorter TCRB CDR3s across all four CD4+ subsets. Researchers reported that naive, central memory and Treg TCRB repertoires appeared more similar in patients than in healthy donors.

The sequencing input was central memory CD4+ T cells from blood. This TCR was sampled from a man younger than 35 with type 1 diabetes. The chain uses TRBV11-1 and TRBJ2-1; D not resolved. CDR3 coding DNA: TGTGCCAGCAGTATTACAGCAAATGAGCAGTTCTTC. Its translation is CASSITANEQFF.